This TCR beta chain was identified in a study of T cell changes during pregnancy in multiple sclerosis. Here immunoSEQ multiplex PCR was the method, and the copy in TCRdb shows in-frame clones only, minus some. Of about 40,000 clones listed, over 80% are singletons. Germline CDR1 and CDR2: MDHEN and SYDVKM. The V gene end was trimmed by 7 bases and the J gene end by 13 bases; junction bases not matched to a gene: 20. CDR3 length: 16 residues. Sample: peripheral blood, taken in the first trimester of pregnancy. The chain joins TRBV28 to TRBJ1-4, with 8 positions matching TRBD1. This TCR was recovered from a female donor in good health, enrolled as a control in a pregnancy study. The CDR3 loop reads CASTLVGQGSLRRLFF. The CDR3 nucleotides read TGTGCCAGCACCCTAGTCGGACAGGGAAGCCTTCGAAGACTGTTTTTT.